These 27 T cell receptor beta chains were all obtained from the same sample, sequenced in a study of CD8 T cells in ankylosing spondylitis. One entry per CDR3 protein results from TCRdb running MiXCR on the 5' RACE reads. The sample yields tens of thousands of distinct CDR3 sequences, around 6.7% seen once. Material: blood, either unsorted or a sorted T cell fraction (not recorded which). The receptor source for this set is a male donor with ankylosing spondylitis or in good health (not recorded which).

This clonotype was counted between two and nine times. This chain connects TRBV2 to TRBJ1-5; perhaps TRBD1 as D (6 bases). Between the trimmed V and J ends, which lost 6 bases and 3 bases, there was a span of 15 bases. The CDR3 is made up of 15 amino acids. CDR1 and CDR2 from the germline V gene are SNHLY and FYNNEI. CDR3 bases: TGTGCCAGCAGGCGCGAGGGGGGGGTCAATCAGCCCCAGCATTTT. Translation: CASRREGGVNQPQHF.

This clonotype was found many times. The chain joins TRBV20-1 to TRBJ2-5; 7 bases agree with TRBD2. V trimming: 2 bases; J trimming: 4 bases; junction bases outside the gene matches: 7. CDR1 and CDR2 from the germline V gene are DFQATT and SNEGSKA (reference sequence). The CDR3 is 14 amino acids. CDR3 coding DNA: TGCAGTGCTAGATTAGCGGGTGTGGGAGAGACCCAGTACTTC. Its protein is CSARLAGVGETQYF.

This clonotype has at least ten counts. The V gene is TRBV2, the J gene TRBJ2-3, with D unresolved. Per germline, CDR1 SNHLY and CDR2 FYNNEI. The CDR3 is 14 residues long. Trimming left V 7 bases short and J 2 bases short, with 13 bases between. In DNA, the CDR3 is TGTGCCAGCAAGGCGGAGTTAGACACAGATACGCAGTATTTT. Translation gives CASKAELDTDTQYF.

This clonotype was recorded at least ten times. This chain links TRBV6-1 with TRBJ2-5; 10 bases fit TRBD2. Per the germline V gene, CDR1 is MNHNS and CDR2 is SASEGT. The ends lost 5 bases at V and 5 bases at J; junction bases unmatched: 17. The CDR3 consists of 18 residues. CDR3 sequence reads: CASSRMGLAGAPGETQYF. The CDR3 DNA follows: TGTGCCAGCAGTCGAATGGGCCTAGCGGGAGCCCCGGGGGAGACCCAGTACTTC.

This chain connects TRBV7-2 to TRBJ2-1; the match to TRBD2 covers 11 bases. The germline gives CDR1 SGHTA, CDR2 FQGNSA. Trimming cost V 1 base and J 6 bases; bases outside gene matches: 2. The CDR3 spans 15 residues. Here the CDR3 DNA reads TGTGCCAGCAGCTTAGAACTAGCGGGAGTCAATGAGCAGTTCTTC. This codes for CASSLELAGVNEQFF.

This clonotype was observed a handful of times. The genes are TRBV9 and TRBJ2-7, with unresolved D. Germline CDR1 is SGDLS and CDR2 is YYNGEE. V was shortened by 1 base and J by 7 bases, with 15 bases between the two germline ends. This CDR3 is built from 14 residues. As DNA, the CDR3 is TGTGCCAGCAGCGTATTTCGGAACCTCGTTGAGCAGTACTTC. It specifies CASSVFRNLVEQYF.

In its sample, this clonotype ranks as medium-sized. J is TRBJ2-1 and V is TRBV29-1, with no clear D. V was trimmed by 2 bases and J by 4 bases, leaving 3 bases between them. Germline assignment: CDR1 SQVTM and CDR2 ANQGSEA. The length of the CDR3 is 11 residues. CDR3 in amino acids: CSVERYNEQFF. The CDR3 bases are TGCAGCGTTGAAAGGTACAATGAGCAGTTCTTC.

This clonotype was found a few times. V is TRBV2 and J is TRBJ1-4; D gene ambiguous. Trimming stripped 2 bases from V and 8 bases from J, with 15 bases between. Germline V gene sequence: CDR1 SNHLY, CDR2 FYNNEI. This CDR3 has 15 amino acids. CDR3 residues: CASSERASDGEKLFF. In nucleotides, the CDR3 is TGTGCCAGCAGTGAAAGGGCCAGCGACGGGGAAAAACTGTTTTTT.

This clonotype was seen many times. The CDR3 loop is CAISGGTSALEQYF. The CDR3 region has the DNA TGTGCCATCAGTGGAGGGACTAGCGCCCTCGAGCAGTACTTC. V is TRBV10-3 and J is TRBJ2-7, with 10 bases fitting TRBD2. CDR1 and CDR2 from the germline V gene are ENHRY and SYGVKD. V gave up 4 bases and J gave up 6 bases; unmatched junction bases: 6. The CDR3 has 14 residues.

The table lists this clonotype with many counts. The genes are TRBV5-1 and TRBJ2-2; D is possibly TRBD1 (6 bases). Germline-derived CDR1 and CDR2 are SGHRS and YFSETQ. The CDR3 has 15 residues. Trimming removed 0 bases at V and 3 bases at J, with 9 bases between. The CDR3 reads CASSLVAGDTGELFF. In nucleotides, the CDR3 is TGCGCCAGCAGCTTGGTTGCAGGGGACACCGGGGAGCTGTTTTTT.

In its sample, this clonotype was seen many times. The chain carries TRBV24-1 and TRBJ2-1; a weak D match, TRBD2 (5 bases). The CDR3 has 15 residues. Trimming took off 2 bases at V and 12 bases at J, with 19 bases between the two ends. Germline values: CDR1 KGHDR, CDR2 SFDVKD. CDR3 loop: CATSDSLDTTRRQFF. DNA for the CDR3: TGTGCCACCAGTGATTCACTAGACACGACTCGCCGGCAGTTCTTC.

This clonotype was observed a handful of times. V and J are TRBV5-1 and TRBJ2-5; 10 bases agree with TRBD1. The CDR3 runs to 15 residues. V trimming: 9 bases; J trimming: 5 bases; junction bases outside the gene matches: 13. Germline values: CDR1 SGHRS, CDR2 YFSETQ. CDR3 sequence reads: CANLDPGQGLETQYF. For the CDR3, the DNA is TGCGCCAACCTAGACCCGGGACAGGGGTTGGAGACCCAGTACTTC.

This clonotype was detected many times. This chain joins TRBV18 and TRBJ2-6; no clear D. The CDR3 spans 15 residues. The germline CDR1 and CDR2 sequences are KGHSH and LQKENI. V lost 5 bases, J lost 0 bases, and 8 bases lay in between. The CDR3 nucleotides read TGTGCCAGCTCAACTGACCGCTCTGGGGCCAACGTCCTGACTTTC. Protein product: CASSTDRSGANVLTF.

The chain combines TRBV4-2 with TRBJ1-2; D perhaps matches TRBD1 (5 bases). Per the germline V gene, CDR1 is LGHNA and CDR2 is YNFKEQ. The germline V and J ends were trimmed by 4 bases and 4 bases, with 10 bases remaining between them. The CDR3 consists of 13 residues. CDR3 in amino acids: CASSLGHLYGYTF. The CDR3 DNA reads TGTGCCAGCAGCCTGGGGCACCTCTATGGCTACACCTTC.

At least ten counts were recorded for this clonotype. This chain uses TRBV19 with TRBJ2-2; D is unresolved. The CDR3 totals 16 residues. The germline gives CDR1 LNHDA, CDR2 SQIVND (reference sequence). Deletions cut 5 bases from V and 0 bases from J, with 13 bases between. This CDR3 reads CASSPRAITNTGELFF. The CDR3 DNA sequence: TGTGCCAGTAGTCCCCGTGCGATTACGAACACCGGGGAGCTGTTTTTT.

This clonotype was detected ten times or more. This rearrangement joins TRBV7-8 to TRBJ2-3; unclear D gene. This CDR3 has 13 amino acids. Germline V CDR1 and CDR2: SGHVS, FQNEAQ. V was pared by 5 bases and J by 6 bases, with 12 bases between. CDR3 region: CASSQFGFDTQYF. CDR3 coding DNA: TGTGCCAGCAGCCAGTTCGGGTTTGATACGCAGTATTTT.

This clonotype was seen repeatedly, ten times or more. CDR3 region: CASSRPSYEQYF. CDR3 DNA: TGCGCCAGCAGTAGACCCTCCTACGAGCAGTACTTC. The chain is built from TRBV23-1 and TRBJ2-7; D is ambiguous. TRBV23-1 is given ORF status, its function remaining uncertain. This CDR3 region has 12 residues. Trimming took off 5 bases at V and 0 bases at J, with 5 bases between the two ends.

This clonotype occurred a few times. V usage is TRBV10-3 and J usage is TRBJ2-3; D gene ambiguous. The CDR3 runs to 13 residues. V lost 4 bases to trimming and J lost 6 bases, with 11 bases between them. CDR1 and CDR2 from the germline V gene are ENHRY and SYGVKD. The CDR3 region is CAISGKGVDTQYF. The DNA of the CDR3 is TGTGCCATCAGTGGGAAGGGTGTGGATACGCAGTATTTT.

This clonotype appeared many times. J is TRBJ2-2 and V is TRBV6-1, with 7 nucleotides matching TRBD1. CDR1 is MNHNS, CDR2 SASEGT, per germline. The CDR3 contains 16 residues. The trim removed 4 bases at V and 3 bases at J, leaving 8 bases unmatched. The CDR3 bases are TGTGCCAGCAGTGGAGGGGGCAGATTCCACACCGGGGAGCTGTTTTTT. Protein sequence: CASSGGGRFHTGELFF.

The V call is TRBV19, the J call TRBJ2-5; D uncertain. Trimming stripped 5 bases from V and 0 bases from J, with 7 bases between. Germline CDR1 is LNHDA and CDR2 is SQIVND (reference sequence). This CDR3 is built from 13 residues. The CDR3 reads CASSWADQETQYF. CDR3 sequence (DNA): TGTGCCAGTAGTTGGGCAGACCAAGAGACCCAGTACTTC.

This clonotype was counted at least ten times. In DNA form, the CDR3 reads TGTGCCAGCAGTCCCCTCCGTGAGTTGGGGGCTGCCTATGGCTACACCTTC. Its protein is CASSPLRELGAAYGYTF. The genes are TRBV6-1 and TRBJ1-2; D is possibly TRBD1 (6 bases). This CDR3 comprises 17 residues. In germline, CDR1 is MNHNS, CDR2 SASEGT. Trimming left V 5 bases short and J 4 bases short, with 23 bases between.

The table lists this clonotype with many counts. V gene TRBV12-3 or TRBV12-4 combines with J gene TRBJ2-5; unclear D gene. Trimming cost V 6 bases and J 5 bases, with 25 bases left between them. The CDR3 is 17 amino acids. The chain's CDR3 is CASRESPGFSRGETQYF. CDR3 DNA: TGTGCCAGCAGGGAGAGCCCCGGGTTCTCTCGTGGGGAGACCCAGTACTTC.

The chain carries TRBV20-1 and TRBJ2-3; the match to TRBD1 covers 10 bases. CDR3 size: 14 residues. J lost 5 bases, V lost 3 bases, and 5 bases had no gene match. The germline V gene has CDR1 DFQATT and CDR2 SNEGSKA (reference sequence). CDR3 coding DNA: TGCAGTGCTAGGGCGGACAGGGGGATAGATACGCAGTATTTT. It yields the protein CSARADRGIDTQYF.

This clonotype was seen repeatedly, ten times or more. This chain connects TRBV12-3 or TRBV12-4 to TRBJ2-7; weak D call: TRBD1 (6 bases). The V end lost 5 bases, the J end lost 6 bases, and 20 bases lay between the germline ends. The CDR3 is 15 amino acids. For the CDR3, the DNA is TGTGCCAGCAGTGTCACCTCCGGGACAATTTCCGAGCAGTACTTC. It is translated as CASSVTSGTISEQYF.

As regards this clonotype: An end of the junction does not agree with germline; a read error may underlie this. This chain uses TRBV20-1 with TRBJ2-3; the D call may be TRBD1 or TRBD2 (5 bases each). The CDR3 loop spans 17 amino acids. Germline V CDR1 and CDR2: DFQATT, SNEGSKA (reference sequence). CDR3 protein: CSARGTRVLTSTDTQYF. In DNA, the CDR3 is TGCAGTGCAAGAGGGACCCGCGTCTTAACTAGCACAGATACGCAGTATTTT.

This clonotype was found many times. This CDR3 reads CASSLRGLYGYTF. In DNA form, the CDR3 reads TGTGCCAGCAGTTTACGGGGGCTCTATGGCTACACCTTC. This chain connects TRBV28 to TRBJ1-2; D is perhaps TRBD1 (6 bases). V was cut by 2 bases and J by 4 bases, with 8 bases left in between. Germline V gene sequence: CDR1 MDHEN, CDR2 SYDVKM. CDR3 length equals 13 residues.

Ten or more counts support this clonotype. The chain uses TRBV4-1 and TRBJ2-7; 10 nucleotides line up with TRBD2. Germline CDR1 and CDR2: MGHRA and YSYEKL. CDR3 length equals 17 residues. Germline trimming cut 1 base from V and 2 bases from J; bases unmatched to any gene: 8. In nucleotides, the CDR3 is TGCGCCAGCAGCCAAGTGGCTAGCGGGGGCACCCCCTACGAGCAGTACTTC. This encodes CASSQVASGGTPYEQYF.